These 15 T cell receptor beta chains originate from one sample sequenced in a study of T-cell memory formation after mild COVID-19 (dated by TCRdb to 2020 to 2023). Receptor libraries were prepared by 5' RACE. Instrument used: Illumina NovaSeq 6000. The public sequencing data were trimmed at Q25 with fastp and processed into clonotypes with MiXCR by TCRdb, which kept only in-frame beta chains. Each CDR3 protein gets just one entry, which takes the most common genes and DNA from the rows behind it. For this sample the table gives roughly 50,000 distinct CDR3 sequences, of which 8% to 10% were detected only once. 1.2% of the sample rests with the top ten. Sequencing was done on a sample of PBMCs or a T cell subset sorted from them (not recorded which). These receptors came from a young man who had mild COVID-19 (a few samples of this study predate the infection). The sample titles of this study are shuffled in the database, so cell type and time point are left out; the donor was told from shared clones.

V usage is TRBV9 and J usage is TRBJ2-3, with 9 bases aligning to TRBD2. CDR1 is SGDLS, CDR2 YYNGEE, per germline. The CDR3 loop spans 15 amino acids. After removal of 3 bases from V and 1 base from J, the junction contained 3 bases not matched to a gene. The CDR3 sequence is CASSGGGGGTDTQYF. CDR3 DNA sequence: TGTGCCAGCAGCGGCGGGGGGGGAGGCACAGATACGCAGTATTTT. Using reference TRBV9 and TRBJ2-3 for the parts outside the CDR3, the full variable domain is DSGVTQTPKHLITATGQRVTLRCSPRSGDLSVYWYQQSLDQGLQFLIQYYNGEERAKGNILERFSAQQFPDLHSELNLSSLELGDSALYFCASSGGGGGTDTQYFGPGTRLTVL.

This clonotype turned up a few times. The chain couples TRBV5-1 to TRBJ2-6; tentative D call: TRBD1 (6 bases). The CDR3 consists of 17 residues. The germline V gene encodes CDR1 SGHRS and CDR2 YFSETQ. The germline V and J ends were trimmed by 4 bases and 0 bases, with 14 bases remaining between them. The chain's CDR3 is CASSPRDISSGANVLTF. For the CDR3, the DNA is TGCGCCAGCAGCCCCCGGGACATAAGCTCTGGGGCCAACGTCCTGACTTTC.

This clonotype was detected ten times or more. This chain's CDR3 is CASSLTRRTEAFF. The CDR3 region has the DNA TGCGCCAGCAGCCTAACCAGACGCACTGAAGCTTTCTTT. The J gene is TRBJ1-1, the V gene TRBV5-1; D unclear. The CDR3 has 13 amino acids. Germline V gives CDR1 SGHRS, CDR2 YFSETQ. The germline V and J ends were trimmed by 4 bases and 4 bases, with 11 bases remaining between them.

This chain links TRBV18 with TRBJ2-6; D gene unclear. The length of the CDR3 is 16 residues. Germline CDR1 KGHSH, CDR2 LQKENI. V was cut by 2 bases and J by 4 bases, with 12 bases left in between. The CDR3 bases are TGTGCCAGCTCACCATACGGCAACTCCGGGGCCAACGTCCTGACTTTC. This encodes CASSPYGNSGANVLTF.

This clonotype was picked up many times. The V call is TRBV20-1, the J call TRBJ2-4; 8 nucleotides line up with TRBD2. V trimming: 3 bases; J trimming: 0 bases; junction bases outside the gene matches: 10. The CDR3 consists of 17 residues. CDR1 is DFQATT and CDR2 is SNEGSKA in the germline V gene (reference sequence). Here the CDR3 reads CSASGGTGGRAKNIQYF. The CDR3 nucleotides read TGCAGTGCTAGCGGCGGAACGGGGGGGAGAGCCAAAAACATTCAGTACTTC.

The genes are TRBV12-3 or TRBV12-4 and TRBJ2-7; 9 positions match TRBD2. CDR3 length: 14 residues. Losses at the gene ends were 5 bases for V and 2 bases for J; bases not matched to a gene: 4. The CDR3 loop reads CASSGSGGPYEQYF. The CDR3 nucleotides read TGTGCCAGCAGTGGTAGCGGGGGACCCTACGAGCAGTACTTC.

V is TRBV7-2 and J is TRBJ1-2, with 8 bases identical to TRBD1. CDR3 length equals 14 residues. The germline V gene encodes CDR1 SGHTA and CDR2 FQGNSA. The J segment lost 8 bases and the V segment lost 7 bases, leaving 12 bases of the junction unmatched. CDR3 bases: TGTGCCAGCATCCCCCCGACAGGGGCCGGCGGCTACACCTTC. Protein sequence: CASIPPTGAGGYTF.

V is TRBV5-1 and J is TRBJ2-2; tentatively, D is TRBD1 (6 bases). The CDR3 has 15 amino acids. Trimming took off 4 bases at V and 7 bases at J, with 17 bases between the two ends. Germline V lookup: CDR1 SGHRS, CDR2 YFSETQ. CDR3 amino acids: CASSLMPQGNGELFF. Here the CDR3 DNA reads TGCGCCAGCAGCCTGATGCCACAGGGTAACGGGGAGCTGTTTTTT.

The chain links TRBV28 to TRBJ2-6, with no clear D. Deletions cut 8 bases from V and 2 bases from J, with 10 bases between. Looked up from germline, CDR1 is MDHEN and CDR2 is SYDVKM. This CDR3 spans 14 amino acids. The CDR3: CASSGSAGANVLTF. The CDR3, as DNA: TGTGCCAGCTCGGGCTCGGCTGGGGCCAACGTCCTGACTTTC. The full variable domain, rest sourced from reference TRBV28 and TRBJ2-6, is DVKVTQSSRYLVKRTGEKVFLECVQDMDHENMFWYRQDPGLGLRLIYFSYDVKMKEKGDIPEGYSVSREKKERFSLILESASTNQTSMYLCASSGSAGANVLTFGAGSRLTVL.

The rearrangement links TRBV12-3 or TRBV12-4 to TRBJ1-1; D is uncertain. The length of the CDR3 is 12 residues. The V gene lost 6 bases and the J gene lost 5 bases, with 10 bases spanning the gap. This CDR3 reads CASSQMGTEAFF. Written as DNA, the CDR3 is TGTGCCAGCAGCCAAATGGGTACTGAAGCTTTCTTT.

This clonotype came up many times. The chain couples TRBV20-1 to TRBJ2-1; 12 nucleotides agree with TRBD1. V lost 3 bases to trimming and J lost 9 bases; unmatched junction nucleotides: 3. Per germline, CDR1 DFQATT and CDR2 SNEGSKA (reference sequence). The CDR3 sequence is 13 residues long. This chain's CDR3 is CSASGTGGTEQFF. CDR3 bases: TGCAGTGCTAGTGGGACAGGGGGCACTGAGCAGTTCTTC.

The chain recombines TRBV7-8 with TRBJ2-2; unclear D gene. The germline V gene encodes CDR1 SGHVS and CDR2 FQNEAQ. V lost 6 bases to trimming and J lost 5 bases, with 10 bases between them. The CDR3 has 13 amino acids. CDR3 nucleotide sequence: TGTGCCAGCAGGCCAATTAGAACCGGGGAGCTGTTTTTT. Amino acid sequence: CASRPIRTGELFF.

In this sample, this clonotype turned up a few times. The CDR3 loop reads CSASRANYGYTF. The CDR3 region has the DNA TGCAGTGCTAGCCGAGCTAACTATGGCTACACCTTC. V gene TRBV20-1 combines with J gene TRBJ1-2, with D unclear. The V end was cut by 3 bases, the J end by 0 bases, with 5 bases between. CDR3 length: 12 amino acids. Germline V lookup: CDR1 DFQATT, CDR2 SNEGSKA (reference sequence).

This clonotype was counted at least ten times. The V and J genes are TRBV7-8 and TRBJ2-3, with TRBD1 as a possible D gene (5 bases). Trimming cost V 7 bases and J 2 bases, with 10 bases left between them. Germline V lookup: CDR1 SGHVS, CDR2 FQNEAQ. The CDR3 extends over 13 amino acids. DNA for the CDR3: TGTGCCAGCACCACAGGTTTCACAGATACGCAGTATTTT. This gives the protein CASTTGFTDTQYF. Variable domain in full (rest from reference TRBV7-8 and TRBJ2-3): GAGVSQSPRYKVAKRGQDVALRCDPISGHVSLFWYQQALGQGPEFLTYFQNEAQLDKSGLPSDRFFAERPEGSVSTLKIQRTQQEDSAVYLCASTTGFTDTQYFGPGTRLTVL.

The chain carries TRBV7-9 and TRBJ2-7; D might be TRBD1 (5 bases). The germline V gene encodes CDR1 SEHNR and CDR2 FQNEAQ (reference sequence). Trimming removed 1 base at V and 2 bases at J, with 9 bases between. The CDR3 spans 14 residues. DNA for the CDR3: TGTGCCAGCAGCTTAGATCAGGGTCCCTACGAGCAGTACTTC. As protein: CASSLDQGPYEQYF.